The 21 T cell receptor beta chains given below trace back to one sample, sequenced in a study of cytomegalovirus exposure and HLA in healthy donors. Amplification used 60 Vbeta primers and 13 Jbeta primers. Sequencing was performed with immunoSEQ multiplex PCR; in TCRdb, only in-frame clones are kept and a portion is missing. The sample lists about 120,000 clones, about four fifths occurring once. The sequenced material came from PBMCs. All receptors derive from a female donor in good health and CMV-seropositive.

The chain uses TRBV19 and TRBJ1-2, with D tentatively TRBD1 (6 bases). Germline V gene data show CDR1 as LNHDA and CDR2 as SQIVND (reference sequence). This CDR3 is built from 15 residues. V gave up 5 bases and J gave up 3 bases, with 16 bases separating them. The CDR3: CASSAPGGGDYGYTF. CDR3 sequence (DNA): TGTGCCAGTAGTGCCCCGGGGGGGGGCGACTATGGCTACACCTTC.

V gene TRBV19 combines with J gene TRBJ1-5; D perhaps matches TRBD1 (5 bases). Trimming took 6 bases from V and 6 from J, leaving 12 bases between them. The CDR3 has 13 residues. In germline, CDR1 is LNHDA, CDR2 SQIVND (reference sequence). CDR3 DNA sequence: TGTGCCAGTAGCACCAGTAGGGGTCAGCCCCAGCATTTT. Its protein is CASSTSRGQPQHF.

The V call is TRBV5-1, the J call TRBJ2-1; D is uncertain. CDR3 length equals 16 residues. V dropped 3 bases and J dropped 0 bases, with 13 bases sitting between them. Germline CDR1 is SGHRS and CDR2 is YFSETQ. The CDR3 DNA sequence: TGCGCCAGCAGCTCGTGGGTGCCAGGCTCCTACAATGAGCAGTTCTTC. Its protein is CASSSWVPGSYNEQFF.

The chain recombines TRBV2 with TRBJ2-3; TRBD2 matches at 7 bases. This CDR3 has 17 residues. In germline, CDR1 is SNHLY, CDR2 FYNNEI. Losses at the gene ends were 6 bases for V and 0 bases for J; bases not matched to a gene: 12. CDR3 residues: CASSRGASGSSTDTQYF. CDR3 DNA sequence: TGTGCCAGCAGCCGTGGGGCTAGCGGATCTAGCACAGATACGCAGTATTTT.

The chain combines TRBV2 with TRBJ1-1; D ambiguous. The CDR3 spans 13 residues. V shed 7 bases and J shed 3 bases, with 12 bases lying between them. Germline V gene data show CDR1 as SNHLY and CDR2 as FYNNEI. The CDR3 DNA sequence: TGTGCCAGCACGACACGTCAGGACACTGAAGCTTTCTTT. Protein: CASTTRQDTEAFF.

This chain links TRBV30 with TRBJ1-6; D perhaps matches TRBD1 (5 bases). V was cut by 0 bases and J by 7 bases, with 10 bases left in between. CDR3 size: 14 residues. Germline CDR1 GTSNPN, CDR2 SVGIG (reference sequence). The CDR3 reads CAWSVGGSNSPLHF. CDR3 DNA sequence: TGTGCCTGGAGTGTCGGGGGGAGCAATTCACCCCTCCACTTT.

V is TRBV6-5 and J is TRBJ2-3, with 7 bases matching TRBD1. From germline, CDR1 is MNHEY and CDR2 SVGAGI. The trim removed 6 bases at V and 6 bases at J, leaving 9 bases unmatched. The CDR3 is made up of 14 amino acids. The CDR3 here is CASRQNEQGDTQYF. Written as DNA, the CDR3 is TGTGCCAGCAGGCAAAATGAACAGGGGGATACGCAGTATTTT.

This chain uses TRBV5-4 with TRBJ2-5, with 7 positions matching TRBD1. The germline gives CDR1 SGHNT, CDR2 YYREEE (reference sequence). The V gene end was trimmed by 0 bases and the J gene end by 11 bases; junction bases not matched to a gene: 16. This CDR3 has 16 residues. CDR3 in amino acids: CASSLGTGVPGKEQYF. The CDR3 DNA follows: TGTGCCAGCAGCTTGGGGACAGGCGTTCCGGGAAAGGAGCAGTACTTC.

This chain uses TRBV6-1 with TRBJ1-1, with TRBD1 matching over 7 bases. V dropped 4 bases and J dropped 3; count of bases not matched to a gene: 11. This CDR3 is 16 amino acids long. Looked up from germline, CDR1 is MNHNS and CDR2 is SASEGT. The CDR3 sequence is CASSGRGLKFDTEAFF. The CDR3 nucleotides are TGTGCCAGCAGTGGGAGGGGGCTTAAGTTCGACACTGAAGCTTTCTTT.

The rearrangement joins TRBV5-6 to TRBJ1-3; a possible D gene is TRBD1 (5 bases). This CDR3 comprises 14 residues. Trimming removed 4 bases at V and 2 bases at J, with 10 bases between. CDR1 and CDR2 from the germline V gene are SGHDT and YYEEEE. The CDR3 DNA sequence: TGTGCCAGCAGCAGACTGACAGCTGGAAACACCATATATTTT. Protein sequence: CASSRLTAGNTIYF. The variable domain in full, completed from reference TRBV5-6 and TRBJ1-3, reads DAGVTQSPTHLIKTRGQQVTLRCSPKSGHDTVSWYQQALGQGPQFIFQYYEEEERQRGNFPDRFSGHQFPNYSSELNVNALLLGDSALYLCASSRLTAGNTIYFGEGSWLTVV.

This clone showed up just once. V usage is TRBV6-1 and J usage is TRBJ1-1; D not certain. Germline CDR1 is MNHNS and CDR2 is SASEGT. Deletions cut 6 bases from V and 0 bases from J, with 14 bases between. This CDR3 is built from 15 residues. CDR3 region: CASSPWEGMNTEAFF. The CDR3 bases are TGTGCCAGCAGCCCTTGGGAGGGAATGAACACTGAAGCTTTCTTT.

The chain has TRBV5-1 and TRBJ2-1; 9 bases match TRBD2. The germline CDR1 and CDR2 sequences are SGHRS and YFSETQ. CDR3 length: 15 residues. V was clipped by 4 bases and J by 6 bases; unmatched bases: 8. The CDR3 coding sequence is TGCGCCAGCAGCGAGGGAGCGGGGGGACGCAATGAGCAGTTCTTC. Its protein is CASSEGAGGRNEQFF. Drawing the rest from reference TRBV5-1 and TRBJ2-1, the complete variable domain is KAGVTQTPRYLIKTRGQQVTLSCSPISGHRSVSWYQQTPGQGLQFLFEYFSETQRNKGNFPGRFSGRQFSNSRSEMNVSTLELGDSALYLCASSEGAGGRNEQFFGPGTRLTVL.

This sequence joins TRBV18 and TRBJ1-2, with D maybe TRBD1 (6 bases). This CDR3 has 15 residues. CDR1 and CDR2 from the germline V gene are KGHSH and LQKENI. V lost 3 bases, J lost 0 bases, and 11 bases lay in between. The CDR3 reads CASSPNRDPNYGYTF. The CDR3 coding sequence is TGTGCCAGCTCACCGAACAGGGACCCTAACTATGGCTACACCTTC. Together with reference TRBV18 and TRBJ1-2, the CDR3 gives the full variable domain: NAGVMQNPRHLVRRRGQEARLRCSPMKGHSHVYWYRQLPEEGLKFMVYLQKENIIDESGMPKERFSAEFPKEGPSILRIQQVVRGDSAAYFCASSPNRDPNYGYTFGSGTRLTVV.

The rearrangement joins TRBV5-1 to TRBJ2-1, with D possibly matching TRBD1 (5 bases). The ends were cut back, 3 bases at V and 0 bases at J, with 13 bases in the middle. The germline gives CDR1 SGHRS, CDR2 YFSETQ. CDR3 size: 16 residues. CDR3 sequence (DNA): TGCGCCAGCAGCTGGGATGGACAAATCTCCTACAATGAGCAGTTCTTC. As protein: CASSWDGQISYNEQFF.

This clone came up once. The chain couples TRBV2 to TRBJ1-4; D gene unclear. The V end was cut by 5 bases, the J end by 2 bases, with 15 bases between. CDR1 is SNHLY and CDR2 is FYNNEI in the germline V gene. The CDR3 consists of 16 residues. The DNA for the CDR3 is TGTGCCAGCAGTCTGACTAGCCCGCGGACTAATGAAAAACTGTTTTTT. It yields the protein CASSLTSPRTNEKLFF.

The rearrangement joins TRBV9 to TRBJ2-1; 12 bases are a match to TRBD2. J lost 4 bases, V lost 4 bases, and 6 bases had no gene match. Germline loops: CDR1 SGDLS, CDR2 YYNGEE. The CDR3 is 16 residues long. CDR3 bases: TGTGCCAGCAGCCCCTCCGGGACTAGCGGGTACAATGAGCAGTTCTTC. Encoded protein: CASSPSGTSGYNEQFF.

The gene calls are TRBV5-1 and TRBJ1-2; possible D gene TRBD1, 5 bases. V was trimmed by 4 bases and J by 7 bases, leaving 8 bases between them. Germline V CDR1 and CDR2: SGHRS, YFSETQ. CDR3 length equals 11 residues. Written as DNA, the CDR3 is TGCGCCAGCAGCGATAGGGGTGGCTACACCTTC. It codes for CASSDRGGYTF.

This clone was detected once. This rearrangement joins TRBV30 to TRBJ2-2; D gene ambiguous. CDR1 GTSNPN and CDR2 SVGIG come from the germline V gene (reference sequence). There are 14 residues in the CDR3. Trimming pared 4 bases from V and 0 bases from J, leaving 9 bases between. CDR3 DNA: TGTGCCTGGACTCCGAGGTCGAACACCGGGGAGCTGTTTTTT. Translation: CAWTPRSNTGELFF.

This chain uses TRBV13 with TRBJ2-2; D possibly corresponds to TRBD1 (6 bases). This CDR3 region has 15 residues. CDR1 and CDR2 from the germline V gene are PRHDT and FYEKMQ (reference sequence). V lost 5 bases to trimming and J lost 6 bases, with 16 bases between them. DNA of the CDR3: TGTGCCAGCAGCCTCGGGCAGGGGATGGCCGGGGAGCTGTTTTTT. Its translation is CASSLGQGMAGELFF.

The chain links TRBV6-5 to TRBJ1-2, with D uncertain. Trimming removed 0 bases at V and 2 bases at J, with 7 bases between. Germline V gene data show CDR1 as MNHEY and CDR2 as SVGAGI. This CDR3 has 14 residues. CDR3 coding DNA: TGTGCCAGCAGTTACTCCGGCGGAAACTATGGCTACACCTTC. Protein product: CASSYSGGNYGYTF.

This clone was detected only a few times. V is TRBV9 and J is TRBJ1-1, with 8 nucleotides matching TRBD1. CDR3 length: 16 amino acids. CDR1 and CDR2 from the germline V gene are SGDLS and YYNGEE. With 3 bases clipped from V and 1 base from J, the junction kept 8 bases outside the gene matches. CDR3 nucleotide sequence: TGTGCCAGCAGCGCGGGGACAGGCCTCAGGAACACTGAAGCTTTCTTT. It encodes CASSAGTGLRNTEAFF.